Sequencing of this T cell receptor beta chain was carried out in a study of T cells in women clearing cervical HPV infection (dated by TCRdb to 2017 to 2018). About the full investigation: Cases were approximately 25 women with histologically confirmed HPV16-related CIN3 or worse, including a couple of invasive cancers. Controls were over 20 women whose single incident HPV16 infection cleared within 12 months without precancer or cancer developing. Blood from cases was drawn at the visit where the lesion was first identified, while blood from controls was drawn once the infection was no longer detected. For cases, the median interval between lesion detection and blood sampling was around 160 days, with an interquartile range of roughly 85 to 220 days. Since only a few of the women had HLA typing available, the possibility that HLA type was acting as a confounder could not be ruled out. This exploratory proof-of-principle case-control study, nested within the Guanacaste HPV Natural History Study in Costa Rica, compared TCR repertoires among women with different cervical HPV16 outcomes. Cases were matched to controls by age within five years and by the year the sample was collected. A median age of approximately 30 years was observed in cases versus roughly 38 in controls, and no significant differences in baseline characteristics were found. In the parent cohort, some 11,000 women aged 18 or older were enrolled in Guanacaste, Costa Rica, during about 1992 to 1994 and then followed for under 8 years. Five blinded duplicates per group were added as quality controls, so that 60 or so samples were obtained: roughly 50 participants and 10 replicates.

Worth noting for this clone: Its antigen is still unknown. The read terminates 3 residues ahead of where the CDR3 ends, so the germline J gene completes it.

Every participant had a single incident cervical HPV16 infection, and women with prevalent HPV16 infections were excluded. Cervical HPV DNA was detected by MY09/MY11 PCR, and genotyping was performed by dot-blot hybridization. Approximately 15 mL of heparinized blood was centrifuged, after which the buffy coat was aliquoted, frozen at -30 degrees C, and then stored at -80 degrees C. QIAGEN kits were used to extract genomic DNA from buffy coat specimens. On the study overall, not on this receptor specifically: Cases had lower TRBV6-7 relative abundance than controls (about 0.1% versus 0.15%; Bonferroni P = 0.0008). Cases were distinguished from controls with an estimated AUC of approximately 0.8 by random forest classifiers combining richness and V gene abundances. Because the number of T cells in each sample was unknown, differences in richness could reflect differing T-cell content rather than repertoire biology. Whether associations preceded infection or resulted from infection could not be shown with the cross-sectional design, and effector/memory subsets and HPV-specific T cells were not isolated. Significantly higher TCR repertoire richness was observed in CIN3+ cases than in controls across sequencing depths, whereas no difference in evenness was found.

TCR beta CDR3 regions were amplified by multiplex PCR using the immunoSEQ assay from an average of about 1,200 ng genomic DNA per sample. The assay corrected primer bias using a complete synthetic TCR repertoire to establish an amplification baseline. The amplicons were sequenced using the Illumina platform. The authors processed their data as follows. Error correction of the sequences involved clustering with frequency ratios plus a modified nearest-neighbor algorithm, after which the sequences were analyzed in the immunoSEQ Analyzer using IMGT gene definitions. TCR richness and evenness were averaged over 20 rarefaction repeats at each rarefaction depth, excluding samples with fewer sequences than the depth. Wilcoxon rank sum tests with FDR correction were used to compare V, D and J gene relative abundances between the groups. An intraclass correlation of just under 96% for TCR richness and an average of about 73% across some 69 gene segments were obtained from the blinded duplicates. The immuneACCESS repertoire file appears here via TCRdb, limited to in-frame rearrangements. These files lack a portion of the clones; in checked studies, under half of the deficit traces to unresolved V genes, and the cause of the others is not known. V, J and clone size reflect that table, while D and trimming were determined from the DNA. The sample's records list about 22,000 clones. Of the sample, 4% to 5.5% is held by the ten largest clones.

V is shortened by 2 bases, J by 8 bases, and the region joining them spans 19 bases. The CDR3 goes from the cysteine to the phenylalanine over 16 residues. Part of the CDR3 DNA is given, 39 bases translated from base 1. The germline V gene (reference sequence) specifies LNHNV as CDR1 and YYDKDF as CDR2. The V gene is TRBV15 and the J gene is TRBJ2-1; the D gene is perhaps TRBD2, from 6 matching bases. This TCR was recovered from a woman between 18 and 75 years old with a cervical HPV16 infection that either progressed to CIN3+ or cleared (not recorded which). The sample comprised blood buffy coat. The sequenced CDR3 bases are TGTGCCACCAGCAGACGGCGGACTAACTGGAGGGATGAG. The translation is CATSRRRTNWRDE. The full CDR3 reads CATSRRRTNWRDEQFF.